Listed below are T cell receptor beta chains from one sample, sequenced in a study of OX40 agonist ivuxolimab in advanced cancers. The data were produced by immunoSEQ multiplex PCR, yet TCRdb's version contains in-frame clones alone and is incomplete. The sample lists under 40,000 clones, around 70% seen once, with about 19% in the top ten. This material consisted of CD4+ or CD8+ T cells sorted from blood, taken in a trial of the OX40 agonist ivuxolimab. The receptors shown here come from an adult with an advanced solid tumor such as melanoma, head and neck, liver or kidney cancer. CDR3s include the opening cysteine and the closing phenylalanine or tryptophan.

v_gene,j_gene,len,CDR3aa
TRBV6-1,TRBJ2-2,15,CASSDRGARPGELFF
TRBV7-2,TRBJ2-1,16,CASSSPGLGAYNEQFF
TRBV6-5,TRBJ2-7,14,CASKRTERSYEQYF
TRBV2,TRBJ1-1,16,CATSGGTGAGFTEAFF
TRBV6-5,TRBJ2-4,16,CASSYSRKLAKNIQYF
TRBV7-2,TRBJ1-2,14,CASSLLQISYGYTF
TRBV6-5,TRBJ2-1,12,CASSYSGNEQFF
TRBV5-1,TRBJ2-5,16,CASSGMSGRRQETQYF
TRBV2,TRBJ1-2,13,CASIGGPGNGYTF
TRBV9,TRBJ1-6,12,CASSVNNSPLHF
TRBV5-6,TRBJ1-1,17,CASSLFGGAGIVSEAFF
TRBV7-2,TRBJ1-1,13,CASSPSWNTEAFF
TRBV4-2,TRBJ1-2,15,CASSQRGQGDYGYTF
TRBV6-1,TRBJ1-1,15,CASSEDGYMNTEAFF
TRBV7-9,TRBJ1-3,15,CASSGQGGFGNTIYF
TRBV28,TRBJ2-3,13,CASSLPRLDTQYF
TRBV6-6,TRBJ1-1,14,CASSFSGAFTEAFF
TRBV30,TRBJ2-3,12,CAWSGLSDTQYF